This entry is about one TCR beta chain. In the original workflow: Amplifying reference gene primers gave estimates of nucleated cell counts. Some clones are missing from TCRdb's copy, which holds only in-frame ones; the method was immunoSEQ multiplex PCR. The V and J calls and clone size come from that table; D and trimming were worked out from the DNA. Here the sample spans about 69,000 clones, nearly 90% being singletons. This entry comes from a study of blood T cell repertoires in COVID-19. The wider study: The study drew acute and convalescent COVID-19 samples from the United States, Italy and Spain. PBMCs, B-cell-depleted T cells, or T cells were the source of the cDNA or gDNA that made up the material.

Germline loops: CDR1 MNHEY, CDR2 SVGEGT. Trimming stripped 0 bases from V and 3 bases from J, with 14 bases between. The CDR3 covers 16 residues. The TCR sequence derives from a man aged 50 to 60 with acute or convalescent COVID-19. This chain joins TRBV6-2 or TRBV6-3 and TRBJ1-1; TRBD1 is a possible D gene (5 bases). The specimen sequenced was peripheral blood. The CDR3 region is CASSYSPREGDTEAFF. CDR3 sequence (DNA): TGTGCCAGCAGTTACTCCCCTAGGGAAGGGGACACTGAAGCTTTCTTT.